Presented here are 29 T cell receptor beta chains from one specimen sequenced in a study of blood T cell repertoires in COVID-19. Here immunoSEQ multiplex PCR was the method, and the copy in TCRdb shows in-frame clones only, minus some. The table includes approximately 190,000 clones, over 70% detected once. Sequencing was done on a sample of peripheral blood. Receptors originate from a man between 60 and 75 years old with active or convalescent COVID-19.

The rearrangement joins TRBV6-5 to TRBJ1-3, with D perhaps TRBD1 (6 bases). The CDR3 spans 14 residues. V dropped 4 bases and J dropped 0 bases, with 7 bases sitting between them. The V gene's germline CDR1 is MNHEY and CDR2 SVGAGI. CDR3: CASSSGVSGNTIYF. The CDR3 nucleotides read TGTGCCAGCAGTTCAGGGGTCTCTGGAAACACCATATATTTT.

This clone showed up just a few times. V and J are TRBV27 and TRBJ2-7; no reliable D call. Germline-derived CDR1 and CDR2 are MNHEY and SMNVEV (reference sequence). The CDR3 covers 14 residues. Trimming shortened V by 6 bases and J by 6 bases, and 18 bases separated the two germline ends. CDR3 sequence (DNA): TGTGCCAGCAGCCGTCGACATGTTAACTCCGAGCAGTACTTC. It codes for CASSRRHVNSEQYF.

This clone has more than one count but fewer than ten. The rearrangement joins TRBV7-9 to TRBJ2-7; D gene ambiguous. The V gene's germline CDR1 is SEHNR and CDR2 FQNEAQ (reference sequence). This CDR3 contains 14 residues. Trimming took 3 bases from V and 4 from J, leaving 13 bases between them. The CDR3 coding sequence is TGTGCCAGCAGCTTTAGCCCTCCCCGTTACGAGCAGTACTTC. The encoded protein is CASSFSPPRYEQYF.

In its sample, this clone was seen once. This rearrangement joins TRBV3-1 (or the pseudogene TRBV3-2) to TRBJ2-1; maybe TRBD2 (5 bases). Trimming pared 4 bases from V and 10 bases from J, leaving 20 bases between. This CDR3 comprises 15 residues. In germline, CDR1 is LGHDT, CDR2 YNNKEL (reference sequence). CDR3 amino acids: CASSRRGSRKVEQFF. CDR3 DNA: TGTGCCAGCAGCCGACGGGGTTCCCGCAAAGTGGAGCAGTTCTTC.

V usage is TRBV21-1 and J usage is TRBJ2-2; the D call TRBD2 from the table was never checked on the DNA. TRBV21-1 corresponds to a pseudogene. The CDR3 spans 18 residues. As DNA, the CDR3 is TGTGCCAGCAGCAAAGTGAGTAGCGGGAGGAAGAACACCGGGGAGCTGTTTTTT. Protein product: CASSKVSSGRKNTGELFF.

The chain couples TRBV9 to TRBJ2-7; 11 bases line up with TRBD2. Trimming at V came to 6 bases and at J to 4 bases, leaving 6 bases not matched to a gene. Germline V gene data show CDR1 as SGDLS and CDR2 as YYNGEE. This CDR3 region has 14 residues. DNA for the CDR3: TGTGCCAGCAACCCTGGACTAGCGGGTTACGAGCAGTACTTC. Translation gives CASNPGLAGYEQYF.

The chain is built from TRBV5-1 and TRBJ2-2; weak D call: TRBD1 (6 bases). Looked up from germline, CDR1 is SGHRS and CDR2 is YFSETQ. The germline V and J ends were trimmed by 6 bases and 1 base, with 13 bases remaining between them. This CDR3 is built from 15 residues. The CDR3 spells CASTRETGNTGELFF. In DNA form, the CDR3 reads TGCGCCAGCACCAGGGAGACAGGGAACACCGGGGAGCTGTTTTTT.

This sequence joins TRBV19 and TRBJ2-2; D uncertain. The CDR3 spans 16 residues. V lost 3 bases, J lost 3 bases, and 14 bases lay in between. Germline V CDR1 and CDR2: LNHDA, SQIVND (reference sequence). The CDR3 loop is CASSMRQPTHTGELFF. CDR3 in DNA: TGTGCCAGTAGTATGCGGCAACCAACCCACACCGGGGAGCTGTTTTTT.

CDR3 loop: CASSGGQGLDTQYF. The CDR3 region has the DNA TGTGCCAGCAGCGGCGGACAGGGTTTGGATACGCAGTATTTT. The rearrangement joins TRBV9 to TRBJ2-3, with TRBD1 matching over 8 bases. J gave up 6 bases and V 3 bases, and 6 bases lay outside the gene matches. The CDR3 runs 14 residues. The germline gives CDR1 SGDLS, CDR2 YYNGEE.

The chain employs TRBV7-2 and TRBJ2-3; 10 bases are a match to TRBD2. The ends lost 4 bases at V and 3 bases at J; junction bases unmatched: 7. The CDR3 has 16 residues. Germline V gene sequence: CDR1 SGHTA, CDR2 FQGNSA. The CDR3 protein is CASSSKRGGATDTQYF. The CDR3 DNA sequence: TGTGCCAGCAGCTCGAAGCGGGGGGGGGCTACAGATACGCAGTATTTT.

The rearrangement links TRBV4-1 to TRBJ2-7; the D gene is possibly TRBD1 (6 bases). The CDR3 spans 15 residues. The V end lost 4 bases, the J end lost 7 bases, and 20 bases lay between the germline ends. Germline CDR1 is MGHRA and CDR2 is YSYEKL. CDR3 nucleotides: TGCGCCAGCAGCCCGCAAGACTCGCGAGGGGGAGAGCAGTACTTC. Translated: CASSPQDSRGGEQYF.

The CDR3: CASSATSGISYEQYF. Here the CDR3 DNA reads TGTGCCAGCAGCGCCACTAGCGGGATATCCTACGAGCAGTACTTC. The rearrangement uses TRBV7-9 and TRBJ2-7; 10 bases line up with TRBD2. V dropped 5 bases and J dropped 1; count of bases not matched to a gene: 5. Per germline, CDR1 SEHNR and CDR2 FQNEAQ (reference sequence). The length of the CDR3 is 15 residues.

This clone was observed a handful of times. This chain links TRBV19 with TRBJ2-7, with 10 bases that match TRBD1. The V gene's germline CDR1 is LNHDA and CDR2 SQIVND (reference sequence). V gave up 4 bases and J gave up 1 base; unmatched junction bases: 4. The CDR3 consists of 15 residues. CDR3 coding DNA: TGTGCCAGTAGTAGGGACAGGGGTAGTTCCTACGAGCAGTACTTC. It yields the protein CASSRDRGSSYEQYF.

This clone has at least ten counts. This rearrangement joins TRBV7-2 to TRBJ2-3; TRBD1 aligns across 7 bases. Germline-derived CDR1 and CDR2 are SGHTA and FQGNSA. The CDR3 length is 14 residues. Trimming removed 3 bases from V and 5 bases from J; junction bases left unmatched: 5. The CDR3 protein is CASSFRGLEDTQYF. The CDR3 DNA reads TGTGCCAGCAGCTTTAGGGGGCTTGAAGATACGCAGTATTTT.

This chain uses TRBV6-5 with TRBJ1-2, with D unclear. Germline lookup yields CDR1 MNHEY and CDR2 SVGAGI. The V end lost 6 bases, the J end lost 7 bases, and 15 bases lay between the germline ends. CDR3 length equals 13 residues. CDR3 nucleotide sequence: TGTGCCAGCAGGAACTCCCCTGGGAGTGGCTACACCTTC. This codes for CASRNSPGSGYTF.

The genes are TRBV30 and TRBJ1-5; no definite D call. Trimming left V 5 bases short and J 4 bases short, with 9 bases between. Germline V gene lookup returns CDR1 GTSNPN and CDR2 SVGIG (reference sequence). The CDR3 totals 12 residues. DNA of the CDR3: TGTGCCTGGGGGGAGTTTAATCAGCCCCAGCATTTT. Its protein product is CAWGEFNQPQHF.

The chain combines TRBV3-1 (or the pseudogene TRBV3-2) with TRBJ1-4; TRBD1 is a possible D gene (6 bases). This CDR3 is built from 15 residues. The V gene's germline CDR1 is LGHDT and CDR2 YNNKEL (reference sequence). Trimming cost V 3 bases and J 8 bases, with 16 bases left between them. In DNA form, the CDR3 reads TGTGCCAGCAGCCAGGCGTGGGGGCCTCGGGAAAAACTGTTTTTT. The encoded protein is CASSQAWGPREKLFF.

A single count supports this clone. V is TRBV7-2 and J is TRBJ2-2, with D perhaps matching TRBD2 (6 bases). The CDR3 runs to 15 residues. Germline CDR1 and CDR2: SGHTA and FQGNSA. V lost 1 base, J lost 5 bases, and 11 bases lay in between. The CDR3, as DNA: TGTGCCAGCAGCTTAGACGGGAGTGGTACCGGGGAGCTGTTTTTT. It translates to CASSLDGSGTGELFF.

The J gene is TRBJ1-5, the V gene TRBV9, with D unresolved. The CDR3 totals 14 residues. Germline V gene data show CDR1 as SGDLS and CDR2 as YYNGEE. Trimming took 0 bases from V and 1 from J, leaving 5 bases between them. The CDR3 region has the DNA TGTGCCAGCAGCGTAGGAGTAAGCAATCAGCCCCAGCATTTT. The encoded protein is CASSVGVSNQPQHF.

CDR3 protein: CASSRGGGSYEQYF. The CDR3 region has the DNA TGTGCCAGCAGCCGGGGTGGTGGCTCCTACGAGCAGTACTTC. V usage is TRBV7-3 and J usage is TRBJ2-7; D perhaps matches TRBD2 (5 bases). V was clipped by 5 bases and J by 0 bases, with 11 bases between them. CDR1 and CDR2 from the germline V gene are SGHTA and FQGTGA. This CDR3 region has 14 residues.

This rearrangement joins TRBV5-1 to TRBJ2-3, with D perhaps TRBD2 (5 bases). Germline V gives CDR1 SGHRS, CDR2 YFSETQ. V gave up 0 bases and J gave up 5 bases, with 13 bases separating them. The length of the CDR3 is 15 residues. The CDR3 sequence: CASSLADLSEDTQYF. The CDR3 bases are TGCGCCAGCAGCTTGGCAGACCTTAGCGAAGATACGCAGTATTTT.

The chain links TRBV3-1 (or the pseudogene TRBV3-2) to TRBJ2-1, with TRBD1 matching over 11 bases. Trimming cost V 0 bases and J 6 bases; bases outside gene matches: 4. CDR3 length: 16 residues. Germline-derived CDR1 and CDR2 are LGHDT and YNNKEL (reference sequence). CDR3 DNA: TGTGCCAGCAGCCAAGATGGACAGGGGGCTGGCAATGAGCAGTTCTTC. It yields the protein CASSQDGQGAGNEQFF.

The genes are TRBV20-1 and TRBJ2-7; no clear D gene. Trimming removed 2 bases from V and 6 bases from J, with 8 bases in between. The CDR3 runs 11 residues. Germline values: CDR1 DFQATT, CDR2 SNEGSKA (reference sequence). CDR3: CSARPYVEQYF. The CDR3 nucleotides read TGCAGTGCTAGACCTTATGTCGAGCAGTACTTC.

This clone was seen a handful of times. The chain joins TRBV11-2 to TRBJ1-2; D is unclear. Germline V gene data show CDR1 as SGHAT and CDR2 as FQNNGV. V lost 3 bases, J lost 4 bases, and 9 bases lay in between. The CDR3 spans 13 residues. CDR3 in amino acids: CASSFGRSYGYTF. The CDR3 region has the DNA TGTGCCAGCAGCTTTGGGCGCTCCTATGGCTACACCTTC. The full variable domain, rest sourced from reference TRBV11-2 and TRBJ1-2, is EAGVAQSPRYKIIEKRQSVAFWCNPISGHATLYWYQQILGQGPKLLIQFQNNGVVDDSQLPKDRFSAERLKGVDSTLKIQPAKLEDSAVYLCASSFGRSYGYTFGSGTRLTVV.

The CDR3: CASSEAGSGELFF. The CDR3 DNA reads TGTGCCAGCAGTGAAGCGGGGAGCGGGGAGCTGTTTTTT. The genes are TRBV6-1 and TRBJ2-2; TRBD2 is a possible D gene (5 bases). The CDR3 covers 13 residues. V was pared by 0 bases and J by 7 bases, with 6 bases between. CDR1 is MNHNS, CDR2 SASEGT, per germline.

Note on this clone: In the same sample, other DNA sequences code for this CDR3. The chain couples TRBV28 to TRBJ1-1, with D uncertain. CDR3 size: 12 residues. The germline CDR1 and CDR2 sequences are MDHEN and SYDVKM. V was cut by 4 bases and J by 2 bases, with 5 bases left in between. The CDR3: CASSSVNTEAFF. CDR3 nucleotides: TGTGCCAGCAGTTCGGTAAACACTGAAGCTTTCTTT.

In regard to this clone: Different DNA sequences within this sample yield the same CDR3. In DNA form, the CDR3 reads TGCGCCAGCAGCCGCGCGGGGGACTATGGCTACACCTTC. Amino acid sequence: CASSRAGDYGYTF. The J gene is TRBJ1-2, the V gene TRBV5-1; possible D gene TRBD1, 5 bases. The CDR3 has 13 amino acids. Germline V CDR1 and CDR2: SGHRS, YFSETQ. V dropped 4 bases and J dropped 3 bases, with 10 bases sitting between them. Drawing the rest from reference TRBV5-1 and TRBJ1-2, the complete variable domain is KAGVTQTPRYLIKTRGQQVTLSCSPISGHRSVSWYQQTPGQGLQFLFEYFSETQRNKGNFPGRFSGRQFSNSRSEMNVSTLELGDSALYLCASSRAGDYGYTFGSGTRLTVV.

The chain combines TRBV10-3 with TRBJ2-1; D is possibly TRBD2 (5 bases). V lost 8 bases, J lost 7 bases, and 9 bases lay in between. Germline loops: CDR1 ENHRY, CDR2 SYGVKD. The CDR3 has 11 amino acids. Here the CDR3 reads CAIGRGNEQFF. DNA for the CDR3: TGTGCCATCGGTCGAGGGAATGAGCAGTTCTTC.

This clone turned up a few times. The CDR3 sequence: CARGQGRNSPLHF. The CDR3 nucleotides read TGTGCCAGAGGACAGGGGCGTAATTCACCCCTCCACTTT. This chain connects TRBV2 to TRBJ1-6; TRBD1 matches at 9 bases. The CDR3 is 13 residues long. Germline V gene lookup returns CDR1 SNHLY and CDR2 FYNNEI. J was trimmed by 6 bases and V by 9 bases; bases with no gene match: 3.